The sequence of this T cell receptor (beta chain) was determined in a study of T cells in Graves' hyperthyroidism and ophthalmopathy. On this clonotype itself: Its cognate antigen is unknown.

There were TCR beta CDR3 regions amplified from RNA transcripts. The primer set for the first-round RT-PCR of the TCR CDR3 was HTBI. TCRdb reanalysed the multiplex PCR reads using MiXCR and keeps one entry per CDR3 protein. The table includes 300,000 to 350,000 distinct CDR3 sequences, about 20% detected once. Whole-study findings and limits: Most expanded thyroid clonotypes above 0.001 also appeared in blood. Prediction of ophthalmopathy progression came a median around 6.1 months pre-onset.

Trimming cost V 6 bases and J 2 bases; bases outside gene matches: 9. Germline loops: CDR1 SGHVS, CDR2 FQNEAQ. The CDR3 runs 15 residues. Each patient was aged 18 to 65 and had newly diagnosed hyperthyroidism of under 2 months' duration. The rearrangement uses TRBV7-8 and TRBJ1-1, with 7 positions matching TRBD1. The clonotype was recovered from a woman in her forties or fifties with Graves' hyperthyroidism. Sequencing was performed on blood. The CDR3 protein is CASRDRRDRNTEAFF. CDR3 DNA: TGTGCCAGCAGGGACCGCCGGGACAGAAACACTGAAGCTTTCTTT.